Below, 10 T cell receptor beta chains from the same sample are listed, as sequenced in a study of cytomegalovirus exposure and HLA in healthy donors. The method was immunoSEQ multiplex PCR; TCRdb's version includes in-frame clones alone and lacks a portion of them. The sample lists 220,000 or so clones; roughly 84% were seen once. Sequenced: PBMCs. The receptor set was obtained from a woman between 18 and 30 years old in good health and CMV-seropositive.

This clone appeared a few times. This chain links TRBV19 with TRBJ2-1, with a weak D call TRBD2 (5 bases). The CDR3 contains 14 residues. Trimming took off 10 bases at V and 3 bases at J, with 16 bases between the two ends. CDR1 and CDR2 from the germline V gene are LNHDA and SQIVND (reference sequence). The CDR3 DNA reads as TGTGCCACCGGACTTTCGACGGTCTACAATGAGCAGTTCTTC. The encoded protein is CATGLSTVYNEQFF.

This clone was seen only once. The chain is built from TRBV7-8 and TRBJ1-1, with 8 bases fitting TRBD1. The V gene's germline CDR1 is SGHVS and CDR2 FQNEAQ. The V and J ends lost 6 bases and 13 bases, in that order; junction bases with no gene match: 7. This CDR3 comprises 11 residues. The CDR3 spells CASRDREEGFF. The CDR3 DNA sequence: TGTGCCAGCAGGGACAGGGAAGAGGGTTTCTTT.

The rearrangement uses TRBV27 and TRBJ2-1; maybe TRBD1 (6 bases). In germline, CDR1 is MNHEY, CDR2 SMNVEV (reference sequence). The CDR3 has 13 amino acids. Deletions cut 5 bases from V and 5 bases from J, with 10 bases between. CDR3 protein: CASSGGSDNEQFF. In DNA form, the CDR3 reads TGTGCCAGCAGTGGGGGCAGCGACAATGAGCAGTTCTTC.

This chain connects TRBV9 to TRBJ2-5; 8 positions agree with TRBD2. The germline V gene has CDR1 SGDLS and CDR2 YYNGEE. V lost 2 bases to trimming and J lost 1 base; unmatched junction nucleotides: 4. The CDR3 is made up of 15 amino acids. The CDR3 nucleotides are TGTGCCAGCAGCGTGGGTAGCGGGACCCAAGAGACCCAGTACTTC. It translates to CASSVGSGTQETQYF.

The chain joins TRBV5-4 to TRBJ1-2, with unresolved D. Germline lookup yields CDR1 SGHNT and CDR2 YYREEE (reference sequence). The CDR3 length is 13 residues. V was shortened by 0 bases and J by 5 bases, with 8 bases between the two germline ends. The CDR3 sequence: CASSLDWAYGYTF. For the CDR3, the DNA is TGTGCCAGCAGCTTGGATTGGGCTTATGGCTACACCTTC.

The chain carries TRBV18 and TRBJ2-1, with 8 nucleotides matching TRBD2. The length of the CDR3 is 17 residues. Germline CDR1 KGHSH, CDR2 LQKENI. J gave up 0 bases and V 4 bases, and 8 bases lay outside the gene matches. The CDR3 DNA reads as TGTGCCAGCTCACAATATAGCGGGGAAAGCTCCTACAATGAGCAGTTCTTC. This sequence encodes CASSQYSGESSYNEQFF.

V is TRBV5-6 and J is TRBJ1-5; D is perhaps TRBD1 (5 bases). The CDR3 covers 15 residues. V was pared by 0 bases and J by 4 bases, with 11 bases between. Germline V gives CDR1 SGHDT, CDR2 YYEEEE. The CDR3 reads CASSLGARGNQPQHF. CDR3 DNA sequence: TGTGCCAGCAGCTTGGGAGCACGGGGGAATCAGCCCCAGCATTTT.

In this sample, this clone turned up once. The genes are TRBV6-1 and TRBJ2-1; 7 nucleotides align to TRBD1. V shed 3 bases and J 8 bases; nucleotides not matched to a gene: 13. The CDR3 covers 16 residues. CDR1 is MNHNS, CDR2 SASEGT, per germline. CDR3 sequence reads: CASSDVRGQMSDEQFF. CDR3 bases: TGTGCCAGCAGTGATGTTAGGGGACAGATGTCCGATGAGCAGTTCTTC.

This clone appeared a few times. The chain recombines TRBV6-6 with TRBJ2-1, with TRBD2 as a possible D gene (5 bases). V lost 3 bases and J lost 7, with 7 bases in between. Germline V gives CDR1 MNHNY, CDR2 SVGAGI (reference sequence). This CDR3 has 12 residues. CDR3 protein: CASSYTGNEQFF. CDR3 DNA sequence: TGTGCCAGCAGTTATACGGGGAATGAGCAGTTCTTC.

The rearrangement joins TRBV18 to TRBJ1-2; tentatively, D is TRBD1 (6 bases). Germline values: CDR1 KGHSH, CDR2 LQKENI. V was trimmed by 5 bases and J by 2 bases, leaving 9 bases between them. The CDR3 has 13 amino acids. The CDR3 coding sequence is TGTGCCAGCTCAACTGGACAGAACTATGGCTACACCTTC. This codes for CASSTGQNYGYTF. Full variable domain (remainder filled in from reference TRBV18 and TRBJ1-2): NAGVMQNPRHLVRRRGQEARLRCSPMKGHSHVYWYRQLPEEGLKFMVYLQKENIIDESGMPKERFSAEFPKEGPSILRIQQVVRGDSAAYFCASSTGQNYGYTFGSGTRLTVV.